A single sample gave rise to the 2 T cell receptor beta chains below, sequenced in a study of T cell responses to AZD1222 COVID-19 vaccine. Only in-frame clones appear in the TCRdb table, and some are missing; sequencing was by immunoSEQ multiplex PCR. The sample contains about 130,000 clones, more than 80% of which appear only once. The material was peripheral blood, obtained on day 0 of AZD1222 vaccination. The receptors derive from an adult in good health.

The chain employs TRBV2 and TRBJ1-1; the match to TRBD1 covers 7 bases. CDR1 and CDR2 (germline): SNHLY, FYNNEI. V was pared by 6 bases and J by 1 base, with 5 bases of the junction left unmatched. The CDR3 covers 14 residues. In DNA, the CDR3 is TGTGCCAGCAGAAGGGACAGACCGAACACTGAAGCTTTCTTT. Protein product: CASRRDRPNTEAFF. Looking up the rest from reference TRBV2 and TRBJ1-1 gives the full variable domain: EPEVTQTPSHQVTQMGQEVILRCVPISNHLYFYWYRQILGQKVEFLVSFYNNEISEKSEIFDDQFSVERPDGSNFTLKIRSTKLEDSAMYFCASRRDRPNTEAFFGQGTRLTVV.

The chain combines TRBV7-2 with TRBJ1-6, with D unresolved. This CDR3 spans 15 amino acids. Per the germline V gene, CDR1 is SGHTA and CDR2 is FQGNSA. V lost 3 bases and J 6 bases, leaving 12 bases between the germline ends. The CDR3 nucleotides are TGTGCCAGCAGCTTCGAGCGGTACTTTAATTCACCCCTCCACTTT. It specifies CASSFERYFNSPLHF.